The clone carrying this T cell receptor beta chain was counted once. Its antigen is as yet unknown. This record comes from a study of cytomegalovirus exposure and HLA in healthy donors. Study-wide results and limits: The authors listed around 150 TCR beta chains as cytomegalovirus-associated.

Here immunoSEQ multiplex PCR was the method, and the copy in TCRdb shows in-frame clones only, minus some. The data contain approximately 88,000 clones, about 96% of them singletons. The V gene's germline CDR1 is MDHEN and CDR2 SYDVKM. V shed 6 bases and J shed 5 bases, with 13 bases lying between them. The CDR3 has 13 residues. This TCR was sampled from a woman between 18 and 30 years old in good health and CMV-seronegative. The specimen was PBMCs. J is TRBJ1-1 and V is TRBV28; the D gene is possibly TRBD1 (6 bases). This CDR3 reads CASSPQGSTEAFF. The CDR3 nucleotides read TGTGCCAGCAGCCCCCAGGGGTCGACTGAAGCTTTCTTT.